These 32 T cell receptor beta chains were all obtained from the same sample, sequenced in a study of siplizumab effects on memory and regulatory T cells. Clones were sequenced by immunoSEQ multiplex PCR, and TCRdb holds only the in-frame ones, with some missing. The profile shows about 40,000 clones, 70% to 90% of them singletons. Specimen: naive CD4+ T cells sorted from blood. These receptors all come from a human donor in good health.

The V gene is TRBV6-5, the J gene TRBJ2-6; D possibly corresponds to TRBD1 (5 bases). Germline V gene sequence: CDR1 MNHEY, CDR2 SVGAGI. The V end lost 0 bases, the J end lost 2 bases, and 8 bases lay between the germline ends. CDR3 size: 16 residues. CDR3 sequence reads: CASSYSSGTGANVLTF. CDR3 coding DNA: TGTGCCAGCAGTTACTCGTCAGGGACTGGGGCCAACGTCCTGACTTTC.

This chain joins TRBV7-9 and TRBJ1-5; D is unresolved. CDR3 length: 15 amino acids. Looked up from germline, CDR1 is SEHNR and CDR2 is FQNEAQ (reference sequence). Trimming took off 5 bases at V and 4 bases at J, with 15 bases between the two ends. CDR3 amino acids: CASSLAPGQNQPQHF. The DNA for the CDR3 is TGTGCCAGCAGCCTCGCTCCGGGCCAAAATCAGCCCCAGCATTTT.

CDR3 nucleotide sequence: TGTGCCGCCCGCGGTACAAGCACAGATACGCAGTATTTT. Protein: CAARGTSTDTQYF. The genes are TRBV28 and TRBJ2-3; D not resolved. CDR1 and CDR2 from the germline V gene are MDHEN and SYDVKM. The CDR3 consists of 13 residues. The V end was cut by 11 bases, the J end by 0 bases, with 12 bases between.

The chain carries TRBV6-5 and TRBJ1-2; 7 bases are a match to TRBD1. The CDR3 covers 14 residues. V shed 6 bases and J 1 base; nucleotides not matched to a gene: 5. Germline V CDR1 and CDR2: MNHEY, SVGAGI. The CDR3 is CASSRTGNNYGYTF. CDR3 bases: TGTGCCAGCAGCCGGACAGGAAATAACTATGGCTACACCTTC.

The rearrangement links TRBV7-9 to TRBJ1-2; 8 nucleotides match TRBD1. V gave up 0 bases and J gave up 7 bases; unmatched junction bases: 13. This CDR3 is built from 17 residues. Looked up from germline, CDR1 is SEHNR and CDR2 is FQNEAQ (reference sequence). The CDR3 sequence is CASSLASLRRTGFGYTF. CDR3 nucleotides: TGTGCCAGCAGCTTAGCCTCATTAAGGAGGACAGGGTTTGGCTACACCTTC.

The chain has TRBV18 and TRBJ2-7; TRBD1 aligns across 8 bases. V dropped 2 bases and J dropped 3; count of bases not matched to a gene: 6. CDR3 size: 15 residues. Germline-derived CDR1 and CDR2 are KGHSH and LQKENI. CDR3 in DNA: TGTGCCAGCTCACCAGGGGGACAGGCGAACTACGAGCAGTACTTC. As protein: CASSPGGQANYEQYF.

A few counts support this clone. This rearrangement joins TRBV10-1 to TRBJ2-7; D is possibly TRBD1 (5 bases). V was cut by 0 bases and J by 2 bases, with 8 bases left in between. The germline V gene encodes CDR1 WNHNN and CDR2 SYGVQD (reference sequence). The CDR3 is 14 amino acids. The CDR3 sequence: CASSESGRAYEQYF. Here the CDR3 DNA reads TGCGCCAGCAGTGAGTCGGGCAGGGCCTACGAGCAGTACTTC.

J is TRBJ1-1 and V is TRBV2; TRBD1 aligns across 7 bases. Germline trimming cut 7 bases from V and 7 bases from J; bases unmatched to any gene: 9. The CDR3 contains 13 residues. CDR1 is SNHLY, CDR2 FYNNEI, per germline. CDR3 nucleotide sequence: TGTGCCAGCATACTGTTACAGGGGAATGAAGCTTTCTTT. It is translated as CASILLQGNEAFF.

The rearrangement joins TRBV27 to TRBJ2-5, with 8 bases identical to TRBD2. CDR1 and CDR2 from the germline V gene are MNHEY and SMNVEV (reference sequence). The length of the CDR3 is 16 residues. The junction had 12 bases not matched to a gene; V was cut back by 4 bases and J by 5 bases. The CDR3 DNA sequence: TGTGCCAGCAGTTCCCACGCAGCGGGAGTCGGGGAGACCCAGTACTTC. Translating it yields CASSSHAAGVGETQYF.

The J gene is TRBJ2-7, the V gene TRBV10-3; 9 positions match TRBD1. The germline V gene has CDR1 ENHRY and CDR2 SYGVKD. CDR3 length: 16 residues. With 2 bases clipped from V and 1 base from J, the junction kept 6 bases outside the gene matches. CDR3 in amino acids: CAISEGPGQGSYEQYF. The CDR3 DNA is TGTGCCATCAGTGAGGGCCCGGGACAGGGATCCTACGAGCAGTACTTC.

The chain carries TRBV12-5 and TRBJ1-3; D is ambiguous. Germline values: CDR1 LGHNT, CDR2 FRNRAP. V lost 6 bases, J lost 0 bases, and 9 bases lay in between. The CDR3 runs 14 residues. The CDR3 protein is CASGSPSSGNTIYF. The CDR3, as DNA: TGTGCTAGTGGGTCCCCCAGCTCTGGAAACACCATATATTTT.

V usage is TRBV9 and J usage is TRBJ2-2; tentatively, D is TRBD2 (5 bases). In germline, CDR1 is SGDLS, CDR2 YYNGEE. V was clipped by 4 bases and J by 0 bases, with 10 bases between them. This CDR3 spans 15 amino acids. The CDR3 coding sequence is TGTGCCAGCAGCCCCCCCGGGGCGAACACCGGGGAGCTGTTTTTT. Translated: CASSPPGANTGELFF.

The chain links TRBV5-4 to TRBJ1-3; D gene unclear. Trimming pared 0 bases from V and 1 base from J, leaving 14 bases between. The germline V gene has CDR1 SGHNT and CDR2 YYREEE (reference sequence). The CDR3 totals 17 residues. The CDR3: CASSLGPNAGSGNTIYF. In nucleotides, the CDR3 is TGTGCCAGCAGCTTGGGACCTAACGCAGGTTCTGGAAACACCATATATTTT.

The rearrangement joins TRBV6-5 to TRBJ1-1, with a weak D call TRBD1 (5 bases). CDR3 length: 15 residues. The V gene lost 6 bases and the J gene lost 3 bases, with 17 bases spanning the gap. CDR1 and CDR2 (germline): MNHEY, SVGAGI. The CDR3 is CASRRGQRGYTEAFF. CDR3 coding DNA: TGTGCCAGCAGACGGGGCCAGAGAGGGTACACTGAAGCTTTCTTT.

The chain recombines TRBV11-2 with TRBJ1-5; 9 bases map to TRBD1. The ends lost 0 bases at V and 6 bases at J; junction bases unmatched: 3. The CDR3 runs 15 residues. Germline assignment: CDR1 SGHAT and CDR2 FQNNGV. The CDR3 protein is CASSLEYRGRQPQHF. Here the CDR3 DNA reads TGTGCCAGCAGCTTAGAGTACAGGGGGCGTCAGCCCCAGCATTTT.

The V gene is TRBV4-2, the J gene TRBJ2-5; possible D gene TRBD1, 6 bases. V shed 4 bases and J shed 5 bases, with 8 bases lying between them. CDR1 and CDR2 from the germline V gene are LGHNA and YNFKEQ. The CDR3 has 12 residues. CDR3 bases: TGTGCCAGCAGCCTCCAGGGGGAGACCCAGTACTTC. This translates into CASSLQGETQYF.

The chain combines TRBV9 with TRBJ1-2; D is perhaps TRBD1 (6 bases). Germline loops: CDR1 SGDLS, CDR2 YYNGEE. The CDR3 totals 13 residues. The V end was cut by 5 bases, the J end by 1 base, with 9 bases between. The CDR3 DNA reads as TGTGCCAGCAGATCGGACAGTAACTATGGCTACACCTTC. This translates into CASRSDSNYGYTF.

The genes are TRBV5-8 and TRBJ2-3; D is unresolved. The CDR3 spans 13 residues. V lost 4 bases, J lost 6 bases, and 12 bases lay in between. Germline V gene data show CDR1 as SGHTS and CDR2 as YDEGEE. The CDR3 here is CASSPAGVDTQYF. CDR3 DNA sequence: TGTGCCAGCAGCCCGGCCGGCGTCGATACGCAGTATTTT.

The chain employs TRBV7-6 and TRBJ1-3, with D unclear. Germline V gene lookup returns CDR1 SGHVS and CDR2 FNYEAQ. The CDR3 length is 13 residues. V lost 5 bases to trimming and J lost 2 bases, with 7 bases between them. The DNA for the CDR3 is TGTGCCAGCAGCCAAGAGACTGGAAACACCATATATTTT. It specifies CASSQETGNTIYF.

The chain uses TRBV21-1 and TRBJ2-2; whether TRBD2, the table's D call, matches the DNA was not checked. TRBV21-1 is assigned pseudogene status. This CDR3 has 20 amino acids. The CDR3 protein is CASSKVSGRKIRMNTGELFF. DNA for the CDR3: TGTGCCAGCAGCAAAGTAAGCGGACGGAAGATTCGAATGAACACCGGGGAGCTGTTTTTT.

V is TRBV10-1 and J is TRBJ2-5; either TRBD1 or TRBD2 may fit D (5 bases each). Per germline, CDR1 WNHNN and CDR2 SYGVQD (reference sequence). Trimming cost V 2 bases and J 1 base, with 8 bases left between them. The CDR3 extends over 14 amino acids. CDR3 in amino acids: CASSEGGGQETQYF. The CDR3 nucleotides are TGCGCCAGCAGTGAGGGTGGGGGCCAAGAGACCCAGTACTTC.

V and J are TRBV25-1 and TRBJ2-1; 9 positions agree with TRBD2. The germline V gene encodes CDR1 MGHDK and CDR2 SYGVNS. This CDR3 contains 16 residues. V gave up 1 base and J gave up 4 bases; unmatched junction bases: 5. The DNA of the CDR3 is TGTGCCAGCAGTGAATTCCTAGCGGGACTATACAATGAGCAGTTCTTC. This encodes CASSEFLAGLYNEQFF.

The CDR3: CASRGGTSGGEQFF. In nucleotides, the CDR3 is TGTGCCAGCAGGGGAGGGACTAGCGGGGGTGAGCAGTTCTTC. V usage is TRBV2 and J usage is TRBJ2-1, with 14 bases fitting TRBD2. The CDR3 has 14 amino acids. Germline-derived CDR1 and CDR2 are SNHLY and FYNNEI. With V trimmed by 6 bases and J by 9 bases, 4 bases remained unmatched.

The V call is TRBV5-1, the J call TRBJ1-1; D unresolved. The V and J ends lost 3 bases and 0 bases respectively, with 6 bases between them. The CDR3 covers 13 residues. Germline CDR1 SGHRS, CDR2 YFSETQ. CDR3 in amino acids: CASSSLLNTEAFF. In DNA form, the CDR3 reads TGCGCCAGCAGCTCATTACTGAACACTGAAGCTTTCTTT.

This chain links TRBV6-1 with TRBJ1-2, with 10 nucleotides matching TRBD1. Losses at the gene ends were 4 bases for V and 5 bases for J; bases not matched to a gene: 4. The CDR3 has 14 residues. The germline V gene has CDR1 MNHNS and CDR2 SASEGT. In nucleotides, the CDR3 is TGTGCCAGCAGTGGGACAGGGGGTTTTTATGGCTACACCTTC. This translates into CASSGTGGFYGYTF.

The chain links TRBV12-5 to TRBJ1-5; D call uncertain. Germline assignment: CDR1 LGHNT and CDR2 FRNRAP. The CDR3 has 14 amino acids. The V end lost 6 bases, the J end lost 5 bases, and 14 bases lay between the germline ends. The CDR3 reads CASGPWWPDQPQHF. CDR3 sequence (DNA): TGTGCTAGTGGCCCATGGTGGCCCGATCAGCCCCAGCATTTT.

The chain links TRBV30 to TRBJ2-3; 8 nucleotides align to TRBD1. Trimming at V came to 4 bases and at J to 3 bases, leaving 3 bases not matched to a gene. This CDR3 region has 13 residues. CDR1 GTSNPN and CDR2 SVGIG come from the germline V gene (reference sequence). The CDR3 nucleotides are TGTGCCTGGAACAGGGGGGTTACAGATACGCAGTATTTT. It codes for CAWNRGVTDTQYF.

The chain combines TRBV11-3 with TRBJ2-1, with a weak D call TRBD2 (5 bases). The CDR3 totals 14 residues. Between the trimmed V and J ends, which lost 3 bases and 10 bases, there was a span of 16 bases. CDR1 and CDR2 from the germline V gene are SGHNT and YENEEA. The CDR3 nucleotides read TGTGCCAGCAGCTTGCTAGCATCAGGAGGCGAGCAGTTCTTC. As protein: CASSLLASGGEQFF.

The genes are TRBV5-1 and TRBJ2-6; no firm D call. With 0 bases removed from V and 0 bases from J, the gap between germline ends came to 7 bases. Germline values: CDR1 SGHRS, CDR2 YFSETQ. This CDR3 is built from 16 residues. The CDR3 nucleotides are TGCGCCAGCAGCTTGGATACAAACTCTGGGGCCAACGTCCTGACTTTC. The encoded protein is CASSLDTNSGANVLTF. Full variable domain (rest looked up from reference TRBV5-1 and TRBJ2-6): KAGVTQTPRYLIKTRGQQVTLSCSPISGHRSVSWYQQTPGQGLQFLFEYFSETQRNKGNFPGRFSGRQFSNSRSEMNVSTLELGDSALYLCASSLDTNSGANVLTFGAGSRLTVL.

The sample holds one count of this clone. The V call is TRBV18, the J call TRBJ1-6; D perhaps matches TRBD1 (5 bases). Deletions cut 2 bases from V and 1 base from J, with 24 bases between. The CDR3 contains 21 residues. Germline CDR1 and CDR2: KGHSH and LQKENI. The CDR3 DNA follows: TGTGCCAGCTCACCAGCGTCCCAGGGTCGGAATTTGCTGTCCTATAATTCACCCCTCCACTTT. This codes for CASSPASQGRNLLSYNSPLHF.

The CDR3 DNA is TGCGCCAGCAGTTTCGCGGGGGCAGATACGCAGTATTTT. As protein: CASSFAGADTQYF. The V gene is TRBV5-1, the J gene TRBJ2-3, with TRBD2 matching over 7 bases. J gave up 4 bases and V 5 bases, and 4 bases lay outside the gene matches. There are 13 residues in the CDR3. Per germline, CDR1 SGHRS and CDR2 YFSETQ.

This chain uses TRBV7-9 with TRBJ2-6, with 7 bases identical to TRBD1. The CDR3 loop spans 19 amino acids. After removal of 5 bases from V and 2 bases from J, the junction contained 15 bases not matched to a gene. Germline CDR1 is SEHNR and CDR2 is FQNEAQ (reference sequence). The CDR3 nucleotides are TGTGCCAGCAGCCATAAGACAGGGCACATTCGAACTGGGGCCAACGTCCTGACTTTC. It encodes CASSHKTGHIRTGANVLTF. Variable domain in full (rest from reference TRBV7-9 and TRBJ2-6): DTGVSQNPRHKITKRGQNVTFRCDPISEHNRLYWYRQTLGQGPEFLTYFQNEAQLEKSRLLSDRFSAERPKGSFSTLEIQRTEQGDSAMYLCASSHKTGHIRTGANVLTFGAGSRLTVL.